The 25 T cell receptor beta chains reported below all come from one sample, sequenced in a study of blood T cell repertoires in COVID-19. Sequenced by immunoSEQ multiplex PCR; TCRdb stores in-frame clones only, minus some. Of fewer than 300,000 clones listed, 81% are singletons. Sequencing was carried out using peripheral blood. The receptors originated from a woman between 55 and 75 years old with active or convalescent COVID-19.

This clone appeared a single time. The gene calls are TRBV6-5 and TRBJ2-1; the match to TRBD2 covers 8 bases. V lost 5 bases and J lost 4; bases outside the gene matches: 4. Looked up from germline, CDR1 is MNHEY and CDR2 is SVGAGI. CDR3 length equals 14 residues. CDR3 DNA sequence: TGTGCCAGCAGTCGTAGCGGGGAGTACAATGAGCAGTTCTTC. Translated, it gives CASSRSGEYNEQFF.

The rearrangement links TRBV29-1 to TRBJ2-5; 8 bases are shared with TRBD2. V lost 3 bases, J lost 14 bases, and 8 bases stayed unmatched. Germline V CDR1 and CDR2: SQVTM, ANQGSEA. This CDR3 region has 11 residues. This chain's CDR3 is CSVDPGGGPYF. The CDR3 nucleotides are TGCAGCGTTGACCCCGGGGGGGGCCCTTACTTC.

The chain carries TRBV19 and TRBJ1-2; a weak D match, TRBD1 (6 bases). Trimming removed 3 bases from V and 1 base from J, with 15 bases in between. Germline V CDR1 and CDR2: LNHDA, SQIVND (reference sequence). The CDR3 contains 16 residues. CDR3 sequence (DNA): TGTGCCAGTAGTATGATAGTGGACAGCTTTAACTATGGCTACACCTTC. Translation: CASSMIVDSFNYGYTF. Based on the CDR3 plus reference TRBV19 and TRBJ1-2, the full variable domain is DGGITQSPKYLFRKEGQNVTLSCEQNLNHDAMYWYRQDPGQGLRLIYYSQIVNDFQKGDIAEGYSVSREKKESFPLTVTSAQKNPTAFYLCASSMIVDSFNYGYTFGSGTRLTVV.

This sequence joins TRBV30 and TRBJ1-1, with TRBD1 matching over 10 bases. V lost 3 bases, J lost 0 bases, and 1 base stayed unmatched. From germline, CDR1 is GTSNPN and CDR2 SVGIG (reference sequence). The CDR3 is 14 amino acids. Here the CDR3 DNA reads TGTGCCTGGAGGGGGACAGGGGTGAACACTGAAGCTTTCTTT. This sequence encodes CAWRGTGVNTEAFF.

Only one count was recorded for this clone. This chain joins TRBV4-1 and TRBJ1-1; D gene unclear. Trimming removed 1 base from V and 2 bases from J, with 11 bases in between. Germline values: CDR1 MGHRA, CDR2 YSYEKL. The CDR3 has 15 amino acids. The CDR3 here is CASSQVGTRNTEAFF. The CDR3 DNA is TGCGCCAGCAGCCAAGTGGGCACAAGAAACACTGAAGCTTTCTTT.

The rearrangement uses TRBV5-4 and TRBJ2-1, with D possibly TRBD1 on 5 matching bases. The V and J ends lost 5 bases and 0 bases respectively, with 15 bases between them. Germline V gene lookup returns CDR1 SGHNT and CDR2 YYREEE (reference sequence). The CDR3 loop spans 16 amino acids. CDR3 bases: TGTGCCAGCAGTTTCCGACAGACAAGCTCCTACAATGAGCAGTTCTTC. This gives the protein CASSFRQTSSYNEQFF.

This rearrangement joins TRBV2 to TRBJ2-2; D is perhaps TRBD2 (6 bases). Germline values: CDR1 SNHLY, CDR2 FYNNEI. This CDR3 spans 14 amino acids. The V and J ends lost 6 bases and 6 bases respectively, with 14 bases between them. CDR3 sequence: CASRVEGAPGELFF. The CDR3 nucleotides read TGTGCCAGCAGGGTGGAGGGCGCACCCGGGGAGCTGTTTTTT.

This sequence joins TRBV7-2 and TRBJ2-5; 8 nucleotides agree with TRBD2. Trimming removed 2 bases from V and 1 base from J; junction bases left unmatched: 9. This CDR3 is 17 amino acids long. Germline assignment: CDR1 SGHTA and CDR2 FQGNSA. In nucleotides, the CDR3 is TGTGCCAGCAGCTTAAATCCGGTAGCGGGGAGCCAAGAGACCCAGTACTTC. Its protein product is CASSLNPVAGSQETQYF. The full variable domain, rest sourced from reference TRBV7-2 and TRBJ2-5, is GAGVSQSPSNKVTEKGKDVELRCDPISGHTALYWYRQSLGQGLEFLIYFQGNSAPDKSGLPSDRFSAERTGGSVSTLTIQRTQQEDSAVYLCASSLNPVAGSQETQYFGPGTRLLVL.

J is TRBJ2-2 and V is TRBV6-2 or TRBV6-3; TRBD1 agrees at 9 bases. In germline, CDR1 is MNHEY, CDR2 SVGEGT. The CDR3 extends over 16 amino acids. V shed 2 bases and J 5 bases; nucleotides not matched to a gene: 6. The CDR3: CASSYPTGGRTGELFF. For the CDR3, the DNA is TGTGCCAGCAGTTACCCGACAGGGGGTCGGACCGGGGAGCTGTTTTTT.

This clone has more than one count but fewer than ten. The chain combines TRBV29-1 with TRBJ1-2; perhaps TRBD1 as D (5 bases). Germline CDR1 is SQVTM and CDR2 is ANQGSEA. V shed 5 bases and J shed 2 bases, with 9 bases lying between them. This CDR3 is 12 amino acids long. The CDR3 bases are TGCAGCGTTTTTCCAGGGAACTATGGCTACACCTTC. This gives the protein CSVFPGNYGYTF.

This clone was seen once. This chain joins TRBV4-3 and TRBJ2-5, with 9 nucleotides matching TRBD2. CDR3 length equals 17 residues. Germline CDR1 is LGHNA and CDR2 is YSLEER. V was clipped by 0 bases and J by 2 bases; unmatched bases: 7. The CDR3 coding sequence is TGCGCCAGCAGCCAAGATTGGCGGGGGGGACATCAAGAGACCCAGTACTTC. It specifies CASSQDWRGGHQETQYF.

The V and J genes are TRBV10-3 and TRBJ1-1; tentative D call: TRBD1 (5 bases). CDR1 and CDR2 from the germline V gene are ENHRY and SYGVKD. The V end lost 2 bases, the J end lost 0 bases, and 7 bases lay between the germline ends. This CDR3 is built from 14 residues. The chain's CDR3 is CAISEVGLNTEAFF. The CDR3 nucleotides are TGTGCCATCAGTGAGGTGGGGCTGAACACTGAAGCTTTCTTT.

The chain carries TRBV9 and TRBJ1-2; tentative D call: TRBD1 (6 bases). The CDR3 has 15 residues. CDR1 and CDR2 (germline): SGDLS, YYNGEE. V lost 4 bases, J lost 2 bases, and 15 bases lay in between. CDR3 residues: CASSSDGGLNYGYTF. The DNA for the CDR3 is TGTGCCAGCAGCTCCGACGGGGGGCTGAACTATGGCTACACCTTC.

The rearrangement links TRBV9 to TRBJ1-2, with 8 bases matching TRBD1. Per the germline V gene, CDR1 is SGDLS and CDR2 is YYNGEE. CDR3 length equals 16 residues. V dropped 4 bases and J dropped 7; count of bases not matched to a gene: 15. The CDR3 DNA sequence: TGTGCCAGCAGCACAAAGGGGAAGGACAGGGACCCTGGCTACACCTTC. The encoded protein is CASSTKGKDRDPGYTF.

The J gene is TRBJ2-7, the V gene TRBV30; D gene unclear. The CDR3 is 12 amino acids. Germline CDR1 and CDR2: GTSNPN and SVGIG (reference sequence). The germline V and J ends were trimmed by 0 bases and 4 bases, with 7 bases remaining between them. The CDR3 bases are TGTGCCTGGAGTGTAGTGGCTTACGAGCAGTACTTC. Amino acids: CAWSVVAYEQYF.

This clone was counted between two and nine times. This sequence joins TRBV7-2 and TRBJ1-5; weak D call: TRBD1 (6 bases). V dropped 5 bases and J dropped 6 bases, with 20 bases sitting between them. The CDR3 runs to 16 residues. Germline V gives CDR1 SGHTA, CDR2 FQGNSA. Here the CDR3 DNA reads TGTGCCAGCAGCCTACGACTGACAGGTTCAAGTCAGCCCCAGCATTTT. Its translation is CASSLRLTGSSQPQHF.

The chain recombines TRBV5-1 with TRBJ2-3; the match to TRBD1 covers 9 bases. The CDR3 spans 16 residues. V was clipped by 4 bases and J by 2 bases; unmatched bases: 8. Germline CDR1 is SGHRS and CDR2 is YFSETQ. The CDR3 protein is CASSEGQGPATDTQYF. CDR3 DNA sequence: TGCGCCAGCAGCGAGGGACAGGGTCCAGCCACAGATACGCAGTATTTT.

The rearrangement joins TRBV28 to TRBJ2-1, with 9 bases matching TRBD2. In germline, CDR1 is MDHEN, CDR2 SYDVKM. CDR3 length: 17 amino acids. The trim removed 5 bases at V and 7 bases at J, leaving 15 bases unmatched. The CDR3 spells CASSLWGGTSSWNEQFF. The CDR3, as DNA: TGTGCCAGCAGTCTGTGGGGCGGGACTAGCTCGTGGAATGAGCAGTTCTTC.

This sequence joins TRBV19 and TRBJ1-1; 7 positions agree with TRBD1. The CDR3 length is 15 residues. CDR1 is LNHDA, CDR2 SQIVND, per germline (reference sequence). J gave up 6 bases and V 1 base, and 8 bases lay outside the gene matches. The CDR3 is CASSIAPTGNAEAFF. CDR3 coding DNA: TGTGCCAGTAGTATAGCCCCGACAGGGAATGCTGAAGCTTTCTTT.

The CDR3 reads CASANRGGPAEGYTF. The CDR3 bases are TGTGCCAGCGCCAACCGGGGGGGGCCCGCTGAAGGCTACACCTTC. The V gene is TRBV6-5, the J gene TRBJ1-2; maybe TRBD1 (6 bases). The CDR3 runs to 15 residues. The V end was cut by 8 bases, the J end by 8 bases, with 24 bases between. CDR1 and CDR2 (germline): MNHEY, SVGAGI.

This clone has only one observation. At one end, the junction sequence differs from germline, possibly due to a read error. This chain uses TRBV19 with TRBJ1-2; D gene unclear. Germline V gene sequence: CDR1 LNHDA, CDR2 SQIVND (reference sequence). The length of the CDR3 is 16 residues. The DNA of the CDR3 is TGTGCCAGTAGTAACCCGGGTACACTGGCTAAGTATGGCTACACCTTC. Its translation: CASSNPGTLAKYGYTF.

The CDR3 here is CASSQVSSGGTDTQYF. The CDR3 coding sequence is TGTGCCAGCAGCCAAGTTTCGAGCGGGGGGACAGATACGCAGTATTTT. The chain recombines TRBV4-2 with TRBJ2-3; TRBD2 agrees at 9 bases. Germline V gene lookup returns CDR1 LGHNA and CDR2 YNFKEQ. The CDR3 is 16 amino acids. The ends lost 1 base at V and 3 bases at J; junction bases unmatched: 5.

This clone was picked up a small number of times. J is TRBJ1-5 and V is TRBV18; D might be TRBD1 (5 bases). The CDR3 sequence is 13 residues long. Germline values: CDR1 KGHSH, CDR2 LQKENI. Trimming cost V 4 bases and J 5 bases, with 9 bases left between them. Here the CDR3 reads CASSRGVDQPQHF. The CDR3 DNA reads as TGTGCCAGCTCACGGGGGGTTGATCAGCCCCAGCATTTT. The full variable domain, completed using reference TRBV18 and TRBJ1-5, is NAGVMQNPRHLVRRRGQEARLRCSPMKGHSHVYWYRQLPEEGLKFMVYLQKENIIDESGMPKERFSAEFPKEGPSILRIQQVVRGDSAAYFCASSRGVDQPQHFGDGTRLSIL.

The table lists this clone with a count of one. The J gene is TRBJ1-2, the V gene TRBV28; the match to TRBD1 covers 7 bases. Per germline, CDR1 MDHEN and CDR2 SYDVKM. The CDR3 loop spans 12 amino acids. V dropped 2 bases and J dropped 8; count of bases not matched to a gene: 2. The CDR3 DNA sequence: TGTGCCAGCAGTTTACAGGGGGGCGGCTACACCTTC. This translates into CASSLQGGGYTF.

The chain links TRBV25-1 to TRBJ2-3; TRBD2 aligns across 8 bases. Germline values: CDR1 MGHDK, CDR2 SYGVNS. This CDR3 has 14 residues. After removal of 6 bases from V and 4 bases from J, the junction contained 6 bases not matched to a gene. CDR3 sequence reads: CASSAGGPADTQYF. For the CDR3, the DNA is TGTGCCAGCAGCGCGGGGGGCCCGGCAGATACGCAGTATTTT.